Listed below are T cell receptor beta chains from one sample, sequenced in a study of blood T cell repertoires in COVID-19. Method: immunoSEQ multiplex PCR; TCRdb's copy keeps in-frame clones and lacks some. The sample shows some 150,000 clones, about 90% of them seen only once. Sample: peripheral blood. Receptors were obtained from a woman aged 60 to 75 with active or convalescent COVID-19. Each CDR3 is given with its conserved first and last residue.

CDR3aa,v_gene,len,j_gene
CASRTDSFEAFF,TRBV19,12,TRBJ1-1
CASSVALAGGPSGTDTQYF,TRBV9,19,TRBJ2-3
CASSPDRESTDTQYF,TRBV18,15,TRBJ2-3
CASSRTDGNTIYF,TRBV6-5,13,TRBJ1-3
CASSYSRQGSEAFF,TRBV6-5,14,TRBJ1-1
CASSIMTNTGELFF,TRBV19,14,TRBJ2-2
CASSLSGVREAFF,TRBV12-3/TRBV12-4,13,TRBJ1-1
CASSQVLGPGELFF,TRBV4-3,14,TRBJ2-2
CASSPRQHSRETQYF,TRBV18,15,TRBJ2-5
CATSRSTDRVYGYTF,TRBV15,15,TRBJ1-2
CASSLGPPGSPLHF,TRBV5-1,14,TRBJ1-6
CASSEAGDSTDTQYF,TRBV19,15,TRBJ2-3
CASSQAPGQGVYGYTF,TRBV4-3,16,TRBJ1-2
CASSQITEAFF,TRBV19,11,TRBJ1-1
CASSLPGTGVMNEQFF,TRBV7-9,16,TRBJ2-1
CASSRGQGYGYTF,TRBV12-3/TRBV12-4,13,TRBJ1-2
CASSQEPLAEYF,TRBV3-1/TRBV3-2,12,TRBJ2-5
CASSVVGQGASGYTF,TRBV9,15,TRBJ1-2
CASSQGPGGLDTEAFF,TRBV4-1,16,TRBJ1-1
CASSHSLYEQYF,TRBV6-2/TRBV6-3,12,TRBJ2-7
CASSVDPAQYTDTQYF,TRBV9,16,TRBJ2-3
CASSSGLAGVNEQFF,TRBV7-9,15,TRBJ2-1
CASSRQGNSNQPQHF,TRBV19,15,TRBJ1-5
CASSYRTGANEKLFF,TRBV6-5,15,TRBJ1-4
CSASTISGNTIYF,TRBV29-1,13,TRBJ1-3
CASSQDEAVDNEKLFF,TRBV3-1/TRBV3-2,16,TRBJ1-4
CASSSWDFYGYTF,TRBV6-2/TRBV6-3,13,TRBJ1-2